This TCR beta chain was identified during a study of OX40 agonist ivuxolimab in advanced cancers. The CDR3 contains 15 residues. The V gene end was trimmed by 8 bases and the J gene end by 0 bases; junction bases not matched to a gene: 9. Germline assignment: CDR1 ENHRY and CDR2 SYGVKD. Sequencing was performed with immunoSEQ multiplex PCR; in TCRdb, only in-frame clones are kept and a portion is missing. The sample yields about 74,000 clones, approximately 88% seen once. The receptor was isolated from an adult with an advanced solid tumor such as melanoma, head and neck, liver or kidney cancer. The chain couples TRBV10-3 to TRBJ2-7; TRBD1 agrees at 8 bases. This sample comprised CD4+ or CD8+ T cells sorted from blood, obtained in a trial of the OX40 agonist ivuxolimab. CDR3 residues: CAIGQGASSSYEQYF. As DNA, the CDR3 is TGTGCCATCGGTCAGGGGGCTTCCAGCTCCTACGAGCAGTACTTC.